The 6 T cell receptor beta chains presented below share a single source sample, sequenced in a study of control samples from healthy donors and cancer patients. Profiling relied on immunoSEQ multiplex PCR, and the TCRdb table lists in-frame clones only, not all of them. The sample includes roughly 41,000 clones, 90% to 95% of them seen just once. The sample comprised blood. The receptors shown here come from a man aged 55 to 70 in good health.

This clone was recorded only once. The V call is TRBV6-4, the J call TRBJ1-6, with TRBD1 identical over 7 bases. V shed 6 bases, J shed 5 bases, and the junction held 4 bases outside the gene matches. The CDR3 has 14 amino acids. From germline, CDR1 is MRHNA and CDR2 SNTAGT. The CDR3: CASSTGVNNSPLHF. In DNA form, the CDR3 reads TGTGCCAGCAGCACAGGGGTTAATAATTCACCCCTCCACTTT.

The chain recombines TRBV13 with TRBJ1-4; D uncertain. This CDR3 has 13 residues. Germline lookup yields CDR1 PRHDT and CDR2 FYEKMQ (reference sequence). Trimming took 4 bases from V and 2 from J, leaving 5 bases between them. The CDR3 DNA is TGTGCCAGCAGCTCGAATACTAATGAAAAACTGTTTTTT. Amino acids: CASSSNTNEKLFF.

This sequence joins TRBV11-2 and TRBJ1-2, with TRBD1 matching 7 bases. Per germline, CDR1 SGHAT and CDR2 FQNNGV. CDR3 length equals 13 residues. V lost 5 bases, J lost 0 bases, and 0 bases stayed unmatched. CDR3 loop: CASSQGANYGYTF. Here the CDR3 DNA reads TGTGCCAGCAGCCAGGGGGCTAACTATGGCTACACCTTC.

This chain joins TRBV9 and TRBJ2-3; D call uncertain. In germline, CDR1 is SGDLS, CDR2 YYNGEE. The CDR3 loop spans 14 amino acids. The V gene lost 6 bases and the J gene lost 6 bases, with 17 bases spanning the gap. CDR3 nucleotides: TGTGCCAGCACCCGCCGGGCCGTGGGGGATACGCAGTATTTT. Its translation is CASTRRAVGDTQYF.

This clone was observed a single time. The chain joins TRBV6-2 or TRBV6-3 to TRBJ2-7; TRBD1 aligns across 9 bases. The ends lost 2 bases at V and 7 bases at J; junction bases unmatched: 6. Looked up from germline, CDR1 is MNHEY and CDR2 is SVGEGT. The CDR3 has 14 residues. Written as DNA, the CDR3 is TGTGCCAGCAGTTACGTCACAGGGGGCGGGGAGCAGTACTTC. Translated: CASSYVTGGGEQYF.

The chain recombines TRBV5-1 with TRBJ2-1, with 7 bases lining up with TRBD2. In germline, CDR1 is SGHRS, CDR2 YFSETQ. The CDR3 covers 13 residues. Trimming took 5 bases from V and 6 from J; bases not matched to a gene: 5. This CDR3 is CASSKRLANEQFF. CDR3 DNA: TGCGCCAGCAGTAAGCGACTAGCCAATGAGCAGTTCTTC.